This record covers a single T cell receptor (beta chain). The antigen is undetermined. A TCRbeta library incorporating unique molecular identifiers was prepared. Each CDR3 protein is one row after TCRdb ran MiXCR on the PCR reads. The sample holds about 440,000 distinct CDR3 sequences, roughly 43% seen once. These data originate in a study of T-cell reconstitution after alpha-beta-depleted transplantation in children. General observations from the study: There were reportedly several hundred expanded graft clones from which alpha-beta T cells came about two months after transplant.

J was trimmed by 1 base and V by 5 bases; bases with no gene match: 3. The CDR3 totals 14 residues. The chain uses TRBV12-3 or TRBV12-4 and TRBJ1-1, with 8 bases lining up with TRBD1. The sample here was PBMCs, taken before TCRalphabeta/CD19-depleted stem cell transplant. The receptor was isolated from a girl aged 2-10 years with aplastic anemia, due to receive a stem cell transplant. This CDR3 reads CASSQGQGNTEAFF. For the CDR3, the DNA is TGTGCCAGCAGTCAAGGACAGGGGAACACTGAAGCTTTCTTT.